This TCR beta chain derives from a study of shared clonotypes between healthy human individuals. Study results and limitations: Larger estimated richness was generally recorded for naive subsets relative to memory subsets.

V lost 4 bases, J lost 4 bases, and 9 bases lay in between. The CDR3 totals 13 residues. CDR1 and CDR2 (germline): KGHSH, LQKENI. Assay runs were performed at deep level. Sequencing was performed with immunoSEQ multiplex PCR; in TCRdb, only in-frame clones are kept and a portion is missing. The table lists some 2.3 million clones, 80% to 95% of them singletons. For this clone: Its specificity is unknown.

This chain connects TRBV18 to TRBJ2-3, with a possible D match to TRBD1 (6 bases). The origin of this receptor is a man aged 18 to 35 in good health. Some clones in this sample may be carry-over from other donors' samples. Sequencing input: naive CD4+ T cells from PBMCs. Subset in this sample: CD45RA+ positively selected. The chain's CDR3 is CASSLGQSDTQYF. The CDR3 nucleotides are TGTGCCAGCTCACTTGGACAGTCAGATACGCAGTATTTT.